These 4 T cell receptor beta chains share one sample of origin, sequenced in a study of T cells after yellow fever vaccination (dated by TCRdb to about 2019). Libraries came from 5' RACE. TCRdb shows the sequencer as Illumina HiSeq 2500. TCRdb reprocessed the public reads (quality trimming at Q25 with fastp, clone calling with MiXCR) and kept in-frame beta chains. CDR3 protein sequences are deduplicated, and each keeps its most common genes and DNA. The sample records more than 65,000 distinct CDR3 sequences, roughly 6% of which are singletons. The ten largest make up about 2% of the sample. The treatment or condition label corresponds to: live attenuated yellow fever vaccine strain. Sequenced material: CD4+ T cells sorted from PBMCs, taken roughly 14 days after the first yellow fever vaccination. The source is a man aged 18 to 30 who received the YFV17D yellow fever vaccine.

In its sample, this clonotype was seen many times. The gene calls are TRBV9 and TRBJ2-3; unclear D gene. V was trimmed by 0 bases and J by 2 bases, leaving 4 bases between them. The germline gives CDR1 SGDLS, CDR2 YYNGEE. The CDR3 extends over 13 amino acids. The DNA for the CDR3 is TGTGCCAGCAGCGTAGTAAACACAGATACGCAGTATTTT. This sequence encodes CASSVVNTDTQYF.

This clonotype was recorded at least ten times. This chain joins TRBV4-3 and TRBJ2-2; tentatively, D is TRBD1 (5 bases). The CDR3 runs 14 residues. Trimming removed 2 bases from V and 7 bases from J, with 11 bases in between. Germline values: CDR1 LGHNA, CDR2 YSLEER. The CDR3 bases are TGCGCCAGCAGCCAACCCGTGGGGCACGGGGAGCTGTTTTTT. Protein product: CASSQPVGHGELFF.

This clonotype was detected many times. The gene calls are TRBV5-1 and TRBJ1-1; 9 nucleotides agree with TRBD1. Germline values: CDR1 SGHRS, CDR2 YFSETQ. This CDR3 region has 13 residues. J gave up 11 bases and V 0 bases, and 5 bases lay outside the gene matches. The chain's CDR3 is CASSLAGTGLAFF. CDR3 sequence (DNA): TGCGCCAGCAGCTTGGCCGGGACAGGGCTTGCTTTCTTT.

Ten or more counts support this clonotype. The rearrangement joins TRBV5-1 to TRBJ2-1, with a tentative D call TRBD1 (6 bases). The CDR3 has 16 residues. V lost 3 bases to trimming and J lost 3 bases, with 16 bases between them. Germline CDR1 and CDR2: SGHRS and YFSETQ. The chain's CDR3 is CASSSLTGFLYNEQFF. The CDR3 DNA is TGCGCCAGCAGCTCGCTTACAGGGTTCCTCTACAATGAGCAGTTCTTC.